This TCR beta chain was sequenced for a study of OX40 agonist ivuxolimab in advanced cancers. The CDR3 has 17 residues. J lost 3 bases, V lost 4 bases, and 13 bases had no gene match. Germline V lookup: CDR1 SGHRS, CDR2 YFSETQ. The protocol was immunoSEQ multiplex PCR, while the TCRdb copy is restricted to in-frame clones and leaves out a portion. This table has some 54,000 clones, 80% appearing once. The material was CD4+ or CD8+ T cells sorted from blood, obtained in a trial of the OX40 agonist ivuxolimab. The receptor comes from an adult with an advanced solid tumor such as melanoma, head and neck, liver or kidney cancer. The V call is TRBV5-1, the J call TRBJ1-1; TRBD1 agrees at 9 bases. The CDR3 coding sequence is TGCGCCAGCAGCAGACAGGGACAGGGTGACTTCTACACTGAAGCTTTCTTT. Translated: CASSRQGQGDFYTEAFF.